Below are 22 T cell receptor beta chains sequenced from a single sample in a study of spatial heterogeneity in lung cancer. The time point is: sample taken at primary tumor resection. TCRdb reanalysed the 5' RACE reads using MiXCR and keeps one entry per CDR3 protein. The data contain roughly 13,000 distinct CDR3 sequences, approximately 3.5% of them seen just once; the ten biggest clones take up around 43%. The specimen was PBMCs, collected at surgery. All receptors derive from a male donor with early-stage non-small cell lung cancer.

The sample holds many counts of this clonotype. The rearrangement joins TRBV2 to TRBJ1-5; D call uncertain. The germline V and J ends were trimmed by 7 bases and 3 bases, with 10 bases remaining between them. CDR3 length: 13 residues. Germline V gene data show CDR1 as SNHLY and CDR2 as FYNNEI. CDR3 loop: CASKRDNNQPQHF. The CDR3 coding sequence is TGTGCCAGCAAAAGAGATAACAATCAGCCCCAGCATTTT.

This clonotype was recorded at least ten times. V usage is TRBV2 and J usage is TRBJ2-7, with D possibly matching TRBD1 (5 bases). V dropped 3 bases and J dropped 2 bases, with 11 bases sitting between them. This CDR3 has 14 amino acids. Germline V gene data show CDR1 as SNHLY and CDR2 as FYNNEI. CDR3 sequence reads: CASSETVMTYEQYF. The CDR3 DNA sequence: TGTGCCAGCAGTGAGACAGTCATGACCTACGAGCAGTACTTC. Drawing the rest from reference TRBV2 and TRBJ2-7, the complete variable domain is EPEVTQTPSHQVTQMGQEVILRCVPISNHLYFYWYRQILGQKVEFLVSFYNNEISEKSEIFDDQFSVERPDGSNFTLKIRSTKLEDSAMYFCASSETVMTYEQYFGPGTRLTVT.

V gene TRBV7-9 combines with J gene TRBJ2-2; no definite D call. Germline-derived CDR1 and CDR2 are SEHNR and FQNEAQ (reference sequence). Trimming left V 5 bases short and J 3 bases short, with 13 bases between. The CDR3 is made up of 15 amino acids. The CDR3 spells CASSRESFDTGELFF. CDR3 coding DNA: TGTGCCAGCAGCCGTGAGTCCTTTGACACCGGGGAGCTGTTTTTT.

This clonotype came up many times. The chain is built from TRBV9 and TRBJ2-3, with D unresolved. Germline values: CDR1 SGDLS, CDR2 YYNGEE. Trimming stripped 0 bases from V and 0 bases from J, with 8 bases between. The CDR3 has 15 residues. The chain's CDR3 is CASSVGPVSTDTQYF. CDR3 DNA sequence: TGTGCCAGCAGCGTAGGTCCGGTTAGCACAGATACGCAGTATTTT. The full variable domain, its missing parts supplied by reference TRBV9 and TRBJ2-3, is DSGVTQTPKHLITATGQRVTLRCSPRSGDLSVYWYQQSLDQGLQFLIQYYNGEERAKGNILERFSAQQFPDLHSELNLSSLELGDSALYFCASSVGPVSTDTQYFGPGTRLTVL.

This clonotype was recorded at least ten times. The chain carries TRBV28 and TRBJ2-7; no definite D call. The CDR3 is 11 amino acids. V lost 1 base, J lost 5 bases, and 3 bases lay in between. Germline V gives CDR1 MDHEN, CDR2 SYDVKM. CDR3 sequence: CASSLSHEQYF. The CDR3 region has the DNA TGTGCCAGCAGTTTATCCCACGAGCAGTACTTC.

This clonotype was detected ten times or more. The chain uses TRBV7-8 and TRBJ2-7, with a possible D match to TRBD2 (5 bases). CDR1 and CDR2 (germline): SGHVS, FQNEAQ. This CDR3 is 16 amino acids long. Between the trimmed V and J ends, which lost 4 bases and 0 bases, there was a span of 16 bases. The CDR3 spells CASSSTGKLSSYEQYF. The CDR3 DNA sequence: TGTGCCAGCAGCTCGACCGGGAAGCTAAGCTCCTACGAGCAGTACTTC.

This clonotype was detected ten times or more. The rearrangement links TRBV9 to TRBJ2-7; D not certain. This CDR3 is built from 16 residues. The V and J ends lost 4 bases and 0 bases respectively, with 17 bases between them. Germline V gives CDR1 SGDLS, CDR2 YYNGEE. CDR3 sequence reads: CASSSRPSSSSYEQYF. The DNA for the CDR3 is TGTGCCAGCAGCTCCCGCCCTTCGTCGAGCTCCTACGAGCAGTACTTC. Together with reference TRBV9 and TRBJ2-7, the CDR3 gives the full variable domain: DSGVTQTPKHLITATGQRVTLRCSPRSGDLSVYWYQQSLDQGLQFLIQYYNGEERAKGNILERFSAQQFPDLHSELNLSSLELGDSALYFCASSSRPSSSSYEQYFGPGTRLTVT.

This clonotype has ten or more counts. The chain employs TRBV2 and TRBJ2-1; D is possibly TRBD1 (6 bases). Trimming removed 7 bases from V and 5 bases from J, with 12 bases in between. Germline CDR1 is SNHLY and CDR2 is FYNNEI. CDR3 length equals 13 residues. For the CDR3, the DNA is TGTGCCAGCACTTCGGACAGAGACAATGAGCAGTTCTTC. Encoded protein: CASTSDRDNEQFF.

This clonotype was seen many times. This chain links TRBV6-5 with TRBJ1-2, with 10 bases matching TRBD1. Germline-derived CDR1 and CDR2 are MNHEY and SVGAGI. The CDR3 is 14 residues long. Losses at the gene ends were 4 bases for V and 4 bases for J; bases not matched to a gene: 3. DNA of the CDR3: TGTGCCAGCAGTTCGACAGGGGGCTTCTATGGCTACACCTTC. It translates to CASSSTGGFYGYTF.

The table lists this clonotype with many counts. The CDR3 bases are TGTGCCAGCAGCTCTTCCACGACAGGGGGCAAAGAGACCCAGTACTTC. Translating it yields CASSSSTTGGKETQYF. V and J are TRBV7-2 and TRBJ2-5; 10 bases are shared with TRBD1. This CDR3 spans 16 amino acids. With 4 bases clipped from V and 3 bases from J, the junction kept 8 bases outside the gene matches. Germline CDR1 reads SGHTA; CDR2 reads FQGNSA.

This clonotype was seen many times. This chain links TRBV3-1 with TRBJ2-7; D is perhaps TRBD2 (6 bases). Germline assignment: CDR1 LGHDT and CDR2 YNNKEL (reference sequence). V was pared by 4 bases and J by 1 base, with 26 bases between. This CDR3 region has 19 residues. The chain's CDR3 is CASSLGIPGANPASYEQYF. The CDR3 nucleotides are TGTGCCAGCAGCCTAGGAATCCCGGGAGCAAACCCGGCGTCCTACGAGCAGTACTTC.

This clonotype occurred many times. This sequence joins TRBV10-1 and TRBJ2-7; maybe TRBD2 (6 bases). This CDR3 is 12 amino acids long. V lost 8 bases and J lost 6, with 14 bases in between. Germline values: CDR1 WNHNN, CDR2 SYGVQD (reference sequence). The CDR3 coding sequence is TGCGCCAGCGGCACGCTAGCGAGCGAGCAGTACTTC. This codes for CASGTLASEQYF.

Turning to this clonotype: A read error is possible here, since a much larger clone lies one base away. The rearrangement joins TRBV5-1 to TRBJ2-1; D is unresolved. The CDR3 contains 12 residues. The germline V gene encodes CDR1 SGHRS and CDR2 YFSETQ. The CDR3 DNA is TGCGCCGGCAGAACGGAATACAATGAGCAGTTCTTC. It specifies CAGRTEYNEQFF.

There are many counts of this clonotype. The chain couples TRBV18 to TRBJ2-7; 7 bases agree with TRBD1. After removal of 6 bases from V and 1 base from J, the junction contained 9 bases not matched to a gene. In germline, CDR1 is KGHSH, CDR2 LQKENI. The CDR3 contains 15 residues. The CDR3 DNA reads TGTGCCAGCTCCCTAACCGGACAGGCGTCCTACGAGCAGTACTTC. It encodes CASSLTGQASYEQYF.

The CDR3: CSAREQVGSGNEQFF. The DNA for the CDR3 is TGCAGTGCTAGAGAGCAGGTCGGTAGCGGCAATGAGCAGTTCTTC. The chain has TRBV20-1 and TRBJ2-1, with D possibly being TRBD2 (6 bases). Trimming removed 0 bases from V and 6 bases from J, with 15 bases in between. This CDR3 comprises 15 residues. Germline CDR1 is DFQATT and CDR2 is SNEGSKA (reference sequence).

This chain uses TRBV13 with TRBJ2-5; D unclear. Deletions cut 0 bases from V and 1 base from J, with 9 bases between. Germline loops: CDR1 PRHDT, CDR2 FYEKMQ (reference sequence). The length of the CDR3 is 15 residues. The CDR3 nucleotides read TGTGCCAGCAGCTTAGGGGACCCTCTCCAAGAGACCCAGTACTTC. It is translated as CASSLGDPLQETQYF.

Ten or more counts support this clonotype. The genes are TRBV24-1 and TRBJ2-2; 7 positions match TRBD2. Trimming cost V 2 bases and J 7 bases; bases outside gene matches: 9. This CDR3 spans 16 amino acids. The germline V gene has CDR1 KGHDR and CDR2 SFDVKD. The DNA of the CDR3 is TGTGCCACCAGTGATTCCGGGACTATTCAAGGCGGGGAGCTGTTTTTT. Translating gives CATSDSGTIQGGELFF.

This clonotype turned up a few times. The CDR3 coding sequence is TGTGCCAGCCTCGGGGACAGACACAATCAGCCCCAGCATTTT. Translated: CASLGDRHNQPQHF. This sequence joins TRBV6-1 and TRBJ1-5; 7 positions match TRBD1. The CDR3 is made up of 14 amino acids. V was clipped by 8 bases and J by 3 bases; unmatched bases: 7. Germline CDR1 is MNHNS and CDR2 is SASEGT.

In this sample, this clonotype turned up many times. The chain has TRBV11-2 and TRBJ2-1; 14 nucleotides line up with TRBD2. The CDR3 is 19 amino acids. V lost 3 bases, J lost 0 bases, and 7 bases stayed unmatched. Germline values: CDR1 SGHAT, CDR2 FQNNGV. Here the CDR3 DNA reads TGTGCCAGCAGCTTTCGGGGACTAGCGGGAGTTACCTCCTACAATGAGCAGTTCTTC. Its translation is CASSFRGLAGVTSYNEQFF.

This clonotype was observed at least ten times. The CDR3, as DNA: TGTGCCATCAGTGAGTCGACGGGACAGGGATTGAGGGCTTTCTTT. Amino acid sequence: CAISESTGQGLRAFF. The gene calls are TRBV10-3 and TRBJ1-1, with 9 positions matching TRBD1. Germline V gene sequence: CDR1 ENHRY, CDR2 SYGVKD. Trimming cost V 0 bases and J 11 bases; bases outside gene matches: 10. The CDR3 covers 15 residues.

This clonotype was seen at least ten times. J is TRBJ2-4 and V is TRBV12-3 or TRBV12-4; D gene ambiguous. Trimming took 2 bases from V and 0 from J, leaving 5 bases between them. CDR3 length: 14 amino acids. The CDR3 spells CASSLTVAKNIQYF. The CDR3 DNA is TGTGCCAGCAGTTTAACGGTAGCCAAAAACATTCAGTACTTC.

In this sample, this clonotype turned up many times. CDR3 nucleotides: TGCGCCAGCAGCCGAAGGATAGGGACGGGAGAAGAGACCCAGTACTTC. It is translated as CASSRRIGTGEETQYF. The chain has TRBV4-1 and TRBJ2-5; D might be TRBD2 (6 bases). V gave up 4 bases and J gave up 3 bases, with 18 bases separating them. CDR1 is MGHRA, CDR2 YSYEKL, per germline. The CDR3 consists of 16 residues.